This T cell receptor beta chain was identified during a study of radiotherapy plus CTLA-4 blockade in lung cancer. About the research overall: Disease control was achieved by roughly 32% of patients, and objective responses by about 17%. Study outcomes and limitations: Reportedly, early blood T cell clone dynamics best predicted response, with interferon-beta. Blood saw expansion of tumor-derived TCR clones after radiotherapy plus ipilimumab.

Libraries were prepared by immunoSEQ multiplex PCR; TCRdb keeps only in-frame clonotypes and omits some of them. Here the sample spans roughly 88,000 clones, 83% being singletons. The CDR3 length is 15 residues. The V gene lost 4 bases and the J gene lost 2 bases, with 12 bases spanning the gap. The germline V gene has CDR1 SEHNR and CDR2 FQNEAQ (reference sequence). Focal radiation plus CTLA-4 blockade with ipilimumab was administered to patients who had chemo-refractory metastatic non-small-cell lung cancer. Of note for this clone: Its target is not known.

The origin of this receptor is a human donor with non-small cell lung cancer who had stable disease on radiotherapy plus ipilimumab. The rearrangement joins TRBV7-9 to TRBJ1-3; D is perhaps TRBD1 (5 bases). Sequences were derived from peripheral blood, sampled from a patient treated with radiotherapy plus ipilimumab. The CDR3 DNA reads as TGTGCCAGCAGCTCGCGGGGCGGTGCTGGAAACACCATATATTTT. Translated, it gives CASSSRGGAGNTIYF.